The 21 T cell receptor beta chains below all came from one sample that was sequenced in a study of siplizumab effects on memory and regulatory T cells (dated by TCRdb to between 2018 and 2020). Receptors were amplified or captured by the immunoSEQ multiplex PCR assay. Here the immuneACCESS table is served through TCRdb, limited to in-frame sequences with V and J called. Missing clones are a known gap in these copies; in checked studies unresolved V genes cover under half, and the rest lacks a known reason. The sample contains more than 85,000 clones, over 85% of them found a single time. Around 1.3% of the sample comes from the top ten. Specimen: CD4+ T cells sorted from blood. Receptor source: a human donor in good health.

The V gene is TRBV4-1, the J gene TRBJ2-4; a weak D match, TRBD1 (6 bases). The germline V and J ends were trimmed by 4 bases and 8 bases, with 12 bases remaining between them. The CDR3 consists of 13 residues. The germline gives CDR1 MGHRA, CDR2 YSYEKL. CDR3 coding DNA: TGCGCCAGCAGCCGAAACAGGGCGGACATTCAGTACTTC. Translated: CASSRNRADIQYF.

The genes are TRBV19 and TRBJ1-2, with D unresolved. The CDR3 runs 13 residues. CDR1 is LNHDA, CDR2 SQIVND, per germline (reference sequence). Between the trimmed V and J ends, which lost 4 bases and 8 bases, there was a span of 14 bases. In nucleotides, the CDR3 is TGTGCCAGTAGTACGGTACAGTATGGCGGCTACACCTTC. It encodes CASSTVQYGGYTF.

CDR3: CASSRGLAGVSEQYF. DNA for the CDR3: TGTGCCAGCAGCCGCGGACTAGCGGGAGTGAGCGAGCAGTACTTC. The V call is TRBV11-2, the J call TRBJ2-7; the match to TRBD2 covers 13 bases. V lost 5 bases and J lost 6; bases outside the gene matches: 7. The CDR3 contains 15 residues. The germline V gene encodes CDR1 SGHAT and CDR2 FQNNGV.

This rearrangement joins TRBV6-1 to TRBJ2-1; 7 bases are a match to TRBD1. The CDR3 contains 12 residues. The junction had 3 bases not matched to a gene; V was cut back by 5 bases and J by 8 bases. Germline loops: CDR1 MNHNS, CDR2 SASEGT. CDR3 sequence (DNA): TGTGCCAGCAGTACCCAGGGGGATGAGCAGTTCTTC. Translated: CASSTQGDEQFF.

The chain has TRBV5-8 and TRBJ1-2; D remains ambiguous. This CDR3 has 15 residues. Germline V gene sequence: CDR1 SGHTS, CDR2 YDEGEE. V was pared by 0 bases and J by 5 bases, with 14 bases between. CDR3 in amino acids: CASSLAVKSLYGYTF. The CDR3 DNA sequence: TGTGCCAGCAGCTTGGCGGTCAAGAGTCTTTATGGCTACACCTTC.

The rearrangement links TRBV18 to TRBJ1-5; 7 bases match TRBD1. Germline V lookup: CDR1 KGHSH, CDR2 LQKENI. The CDR3 sequence is 14 residues long. The J segment lost 7 bases and the V segment lost 1 base, leaving 4 bases of the junction unmatched. CDR3 residues: CASSPQGAGQPQHF. In nucleotides, the CDR3 is TGTGCCAGCTCACCACAGGGGGCCGGACAGCCCCAGCATTTT.

The genes are TRBV18 and TRBJ1-3, with D tentatively TRBD1 (6 bases). The CDR3 length is 20 residues. CDR1 is KGHSH, CDR2 LQKENI, per germline. V dropped 3 bases and J dropped 1 base, with 25 bases sitting between them. The CDR3 DNA is TGTGCCAGCTCACCCAGGGACATCTATCTCCCCGCCCGGTCTGGAAACACCATATATTTT. Protein sequence: CASSPRDIYLPARSGNTIYF.

This chain uses TRBV18 with TRBJ2-1, with a possible D match to TRBD1 (5 bases). Germline V gives CDR1 KGHSH, CDR2 LQKENI. There are 14 residues in the CDR3. V was shortened by 8 bases and J by 1 base, with 12 bases between the two germline ends. CDR3 DNA sequence: TGTGCCAGCGCTTTAAGGGGTTCCTACAATGAGCAGTTCTTC. Protein: CASALRGSYNEQFF.

This clone was observed a handful of times. The chain has TRBV6-4 and TRBJ2-1; D gene uncertain. CDR1 is MRHNA, CDR2 SNTAGT, per germline. The CDR3 consists of 13 residues. Trimming removed 5 bases at V and 5 bases at J, with 10 bases between. This CDR3 is CASSLEENNEQFF. CDR3 nucleotide sequence: TGTGCCAGCAGTCTTGAGGAGAACAATGAGCAGTTCTTC.

The V call is TRBV18, the J call TRBJ1-1; D is unclear. Germline V lookup: CDR1 KGHSH, CDR2 LQKENI. The CDR3 length is 13 residues. V lost 3 bases and J 3 bases, leaving 8 bases between the germline ends. The CDR3 region has the DNA TGTGCCAGCTCACCTTCCGTGGACACTGAAGCTTTCTTT. Its protein product is CASSPSVDTEAFF.

The V call is TRBV12-5, the J call TRBJ1-1; the D is unclear. Per germline, CDR1 LGHNT and CDR2 FRNRAP. CDR3 size: 16 residues. Trimming removed 2 bases at V and 5 bases at J, with 18 bases between. This CDR3 reads CASGLPFSRVGTEAFF. CDR3 sequence (DNA): TGTGCTAGTGGTTTGCCTTTTTCCCGGGTGGGGACTGAAGCTTTCTTT.

This clone was detected a few times. Other DNA sequences in this specimen translate into the identical CDR3. The chain has TRBV29-1 and TRBJ2-3; 12 bases fit TRBD2. Germline V gene lookup returns CDR1 SQVTM and CDR2 ANQGSEA. The ends lost 3 bases at V and 3 bases at J; junction bases unmatched: 4. CDR3 length: 15 residues. The CDR3, as DNA: TGCAGCGTTGACGGAACTAGCGGGAGGACAGATACGCAGTATTTT. The encoded protein is CSVDGTSGRTDTQYF.

This rearrangement joins TRBV11-3 to TRBJ2-7; TRBD1 matches 8 bases. Trimming removed 5 bases from V and 5 bases from J; junction bases left unmatched: 5. The CDR3 loop spans 13 amino acids. Per germline, CDR1 SGHNT and CDR2 YENEEA. The chain's CDR3 is CASSLEDRDEQYF. In DNA form, the CDR3 reads TGTGCCAGCAGCCTCGAGGACAGGGACGAGCAGTACTTC.

The V call is TRBV5-4, the J call TRBJ1-4; 8 positions agree with TRBD1. Germline-derived CDR1 and CDR2 are SGHNT and YYREEE (reference sequence). Trimming cost V 3 bases and J 6 bases; bases outside gene matches: 4. CDR3 length: 14 residues. The CDR3 sequence: CASSSGGADEKLFF. CDR3 sequence (DNA): TGTGCCAGCAGCTCAGGGGGCGCGGATGAAAAACTGTTTTTT.

The chain links TRBV5-6 to TRBJ2-4; no definite D call. The CDR3 contains 11 residues. The germline V gene encodes CDR1 SGHDT and CDR2 YYEEEE. Trimming removed 4 bases from V and 4 bases from J, with 3 bases in between. The CDR3 region has the DNA TGTGCCAGCAGCAATAAAAACATTCAGTACTTC. It is translated as CASSNKNIQYF. Full variable domain (missing parts from reference TRBV5-6 and TRBJ2-4): DAGVTQSPTHLIKTRGQQVTLRCSPKSGHDTVSWYQQALGQGPQFIFQYYEEEERQRGNFPDRFSGHQFPNYSSELNVNALLLGDSALYLCASSNKNIQYFGAGTRLSVL.

This chain connects TRBV30 to TRBJ1-6; D is unclear. CDR1 is GTSNPN and CDR2 is SVGIG in the germline V gene (reference sequence). V lost 1 base, J lost 13 bases, and 11 bases lay in between. The CDR3 spans 12 residues. Written as DNA, the CDR3 is TGTGCCTGGAGTGACGCCTCTGGGCCCCTCCACTTT. It is translated as CAWSDASGPLHF.

The V gene is TRBV5-4, the J gene TRBJ2-4, with D possibly matching TRBD1 (5 bases). This CDR3 comprises 16 residues. Trimming cost V 4 bases and J 0 bases, with 14 bases left between them. The germline V gene encodes CDR1 SGHNT and CDR2 YYREEE (reference sequence). CDR3 DNA sequence: TGTGCCAGCAGCCTGACAGATAATCTAGCCAAAAACATTCAGTACTTC. Protein sequence: CASSLTDNLAKNIQYF.

The chain couples TRBV5-4 to TRBJ2-2, with TRBD2 matching over 10 bases. V dropped 3 bases and J dropped 2; count of bases not matched to a gene: 7. CDR3 length: 17 residues. Per the germline V gene, CDR1 is SGHNT and CDR2 is YYREEE (reference sequence). CDR3 coding DNA: TGTGCCAGCAGCTCGATACTAGCGGGGTTAAACACCGGGGAGCTGTTTTTT. It encodes CASSSILAGLNTGELFF.

V gene TRBV18 combines with J gene TRBJ2-7, with TRBD2 matching 8 bases. V dropped 6 bases and J dropped 3; count of bases not matched to a gene: 4. The CDR3 is 13 amino acids. CDR1 is KGHSH, CDR2 LQKENI, per germline. The DNA of the CDR3 is TGTGCCAGCTCCCAAACTAGCGGCTACGAGCAGTACTTC. It translates to CASSQTSGYEQYF.

The chain employs TRBV7-2 and TRBJ1-4; D gene uncertain. Trimming removed 4 bases at V and 4 bases at J, with 13 bases between. CDR1 and CDR2 (germline): SGHTA, FQGNSA. This CDR3 region has 15 residues. DNA for the CDR3: TGTGCCAGCAGCTACCCGTTAGGGCGTAATGAAAAACTGTTTTTT. Residues: CASSYPLGRNEKLFF.

This CDR3 reads CSVLIQGNQPQHF. The CDR3 bases are TGCAGCGTTCTAATACAGGGAAATCAGCCCCAGCATTTT. The gene calls are TRBV29-1 and TRBJ1-5, with D perhaps matching TRBD1 (6 bases). CDR3 length: 13 amino acids. V was shortened by 5 bases and J by 4 bases, with 12 bases between the two germline ends. Germline loops: CDR1 SQVTM, CDR2 ANQGSEA.